This T cell receptor beta chain was identified in a study of neoadjuvant anti-PD-1 for oral cavity cancer. The CDR3 contains 14 residues. The germline V gene encodes CDR1 SGHNT and CDR2 YENEEA. Trimming removed 1 base from V and 3 bases from J; junction bases left unmatched: 1. Sequencing used immunoSEQ multiplex PCR; TCRdb keeps in-frame clones, though not all of them. This sample has over 30,000 clones; 70% to 80% occur once, and the top ten carry 3% to 4%. The time point is: after neoadjuvant nivolumab, at surgical resection. Patients were newly diagnosed with stage II-IVA oral cavity squamous cell carcinoma without prior systemic or radiation treatment.

The chain combines TRBV11-3 with TRBJ2-3, with 7 bases matching TRBD2. The sample was PBMCs, taken after nivolumab (anti-PD-1) treatment. This TCR derives from a person aged 40 to 85 with oral cavity squamous cell carcinoma. CDR3 bases: TGTGCCAGCAGCTTAGGGGGGGGAACAGATACGCAGTATTTT. As protein: CASSLGGGTDTQYF.